This paragraph covers one TCR beta chain sequence. The data were produced by immunoSEQ multiplex PCR, yet TCRdb's version contains in-frame clones alone and is incomplete. The repertoire holds roughly 86,000 clones, over 75% seen once, with roughly 2.2% in the top ten. This sample is drawn from a study of blood T cell repertoires in COVID-19. About the study: From T cells, B-cell-depleted T cells, or PBMCs came the material, which was cDNA or gDNA.

Sequenced material: peripheral blood. The receptor was isolated from a woman aged 65 to 85 with acute or convalescent COVID-19.

Here the CDR3 DNA reads TGTGCCAGCAGCCGAGGGGGAAATGAAAAACTGTTTTTT. This encodes CASSRGGNEKLFF. The chain recombines TRBV7-3 with TRBJ1-4, with D possibly TRBD1 on 6 matching bases. CDR1 and CDR2 from the germline V gene are SGHTA and FQGTGA. The ends were cut back, 5 bases at V and 5 bases at J, with 9 bases in the middle. The CDR3 consists of 13 residues. Full variable domain (outside the CDR3, taken from reference TRBV7-3 and TRBJ1-4): GAGVSQTPSNKVTEKGKYVELRCDPISGHTALYWYRQSLGQGPEFLIYFQGTGAADDSGLPNDRFFAVRPEGSVSTLKIQRTERGDSAVYLCASSRGGNEKLFFGSGTQLSVL.